The 18 T cell receptor beta chains given below trace back to one sample, sequenced in a study of metastatic and nonmetastatic thyroid tumors. TCRdb reprocessed the PCR reads using MiXCR. The data show around 53,000 clones, 20% to 25% seen once. No patient received treatment before thyroid surgery. The material sequenced was blood. The receptors were sampled from a female donor with papillary thyroid cancer or a benign thyroid nodule (not recorded which). Some clones in this sample may be carry-over from other donors' samples.

This clone was seen many times. The rearrangement links TRBV5-6 to TRBJ1-2; 7 bases align to TRBD1. Trimming took 4 bases from V and 3 from J; bases not matched to a gene: 6. The CDR3 has 14 residues. Germline V lookup: CDR1 SGHDT, CDR2 YYEEEE. The CDR3 DNA sequence: TGTGCCAGCAGCACCCAAGACAGGGACTATGGCTACACCTTC. Its protein product is CASSTQDRDYGYTF.

The sample holds many counts of this clone. The chain combines TRBV5-1 with TRBJ1-1; D gene unclear. This CDR3 comprises 15 residues. Germline V CDR1 and CDR2: SGHRS, YFSETQ. V dropped 4 bases and J dropped 0 bases, with 13 bases sitting between them. The CDR3 sequence is CASSVEDGLNTEAFF. The CDR3 DNA sequence: TGCGCCAGCAGCGTGGAGGACGGATTGAACACTGAAGCTTTCTTT. The full variable domain, in which reference TRBV5-1 and TRBJ1-1 provide the parts outside the CDR3, is KAGVTQTPRYLIKTRGQQVTLSCSPISGHRSVSWYQQTPGQGLQFLFEYFSETQRNKGNFPGRFSGRQFSNSRSEMNVSTLELGDSALYLCASSVEDGLNTEAFFGQGTRLTVV.

This clone occurred many times. The chain has TRBV28 and TRBJ1-4, with a possible D match to TRBD1 (5 bases). The CDR3 runs 11 residues. The germline V gene has CDR1 MDHEN and CDR2 SYDVKM. The V end lost 7 bases, the J end lost 7 bases, and 7 bases lay between the germline ends. The CDR3 nucleotides read TGTGCCAGCATCGGGGCTGAAAAACTGTTTTTT. It translates to CASIGAEKLFF.

This clone has ten or more counts. Additional DNA sequences in this sample encode the identical CDR3. The V call is TRBV7-9, the J call TRBJ1-1; no reliable D call. Germline assignment: CDR1 SEHNR and CDR2 FQNEAQ (reference sequence). This CDR3 is 15 amino acids long. Trimming stripped 8 bases from V and 2 bases from J, with 18 bases between. The CDR3 loop is CASDREVGFNTEAFF. The CDR3 DNA is TGTGCCAGCGACCGGGAGGTCGGCTTTAACACTGAAGCTTTCTTT.

This clone was seen many times. This specimen includes other DNA sequences encoding the same CDR3. The chain employs TRBV7-9 and TRBJ1-6; no clear D gene. The CDR3 has 11 amino acids. Germline-derived CDR1 and CDR2 are SEHNR and FQNEAQ (reference sequence). CDR3 sequence: CVVRANSPLHF. The CDR3 bases are TGTGTCGTTCGCGCTAATTCACCCCTCCACTTT. The whole variable domain, filled in from reference TRBV7-9 and TRBJ1-6, reads DTGVSQNPRHKITKRGQNVTFRCDPISEHNRLYWYRQTLGQGPEFLTYFQNEAQLEKSRLLSDRFSAERPKGSFSTLEIQRTEQGDSAMYLCVVRANSPLHFGNGTRLTVT.

Notes on this clone: A junction end diverges from the germline sequence, so it may reflect a read error. The chain couples TRBV20-1 to TRBJ2-1; 7 bases map to TRBD2. This CDR3 region has 14 residues. CDR1 and CDR2 (germline): DFQATT, SNEGSKA (reference sequence). The CDR3 bases are TGCCGTGCCCCGACTAGCTGGAGAATGCATGAGCAGTTCTTC. Translating it yields CRAPTSWRMHEQFF.

This clone has just a few counts. Just one base apart from a much larger clone, this may be a read error. The chain recombines TRBV20-1 with TRBJ2-2, with D possibly TRBD1 on 5 matching bases. The CDR3 is 14 amino acids. From germline, CDR1 is DFQATT and CDR2 SNEGSKA (reference sequence). The CDR3 region is CSASPTGSTWELFF. The CDR3 nucleotides are TGCAGTGCTAGTCCTACAGGTAGCACCTGGGAGCTGTTTTTT.

This clone was seen repeatedly, ten times or more. The CDR3 DNA reads TGTGCCTGTGGTGGGGACACCGCAGGCTACACCTTC. It yields the protein CACGGDTAGYTF. The chain combines TRBV30 with TRBJ1-2; the D gene is possibly TRBD1 (6 bases). Germline values: CDR1 GTSNPN, CDR2 SVGIG (reference sequence). The ends were cut back, 6 bases at V and 8 bases at J, with 16 bases in the middle. CDR3 length: 12 amino acids.

This clone was seen many times. Other nucleotide sequences in the sample specify the same CDR3. The V and J genes are TRBV6-1 and TRBJ1-1; D perhaps matches TRBD1 (5 bases). The germline V gene encodes CDR1 MNHNS and CDR2 SASEGT. Trimming pared 6 bases from V and 4 bases from J, leaving 9 bases between. The CDR3 loop spans 12 amino acids. The CDR3 DNA is TGTGCCAGCAGCAGGGATCGCACTGAAGCTTTCTTT. The encoded protein is CASSRDRTEAFF.

This clone has just one count. This sequence joins TRBV20-1 and TRBJ2-1, with 8 nucleotides matching TRBD1. Looked up from germline, CDR1 is DFQATT and CDR2 is SNEGSKA (reference sequence). Germline trimming cut 5 bases from V and 8 bases from J; bases unmatched to any gene: 8. CDR3 length: 13 residues. CDR3 bases: TGCAGTGCTTCCGGGACAGGAGGGGATGAGCAGTTCTTC. Amino acids: CSASGTGGDEQFF.

By its share, this clone is medium-sized. The J gene is TRBJ1-2, the V gene TRBV30; possibly TRBD1 for D (5 bases). This CDR3 has 14 amino acids. V shed 3 bases and J shed 5 bases, with 16 bases lying between them. CDR1 and CDR2 from the germline V gene are GTSNPN and SVGIG (reference sequence). CDR3 amino acids: CAWRPPGPDYGYTF. In nucleotides, the CDR3 is TGTGCCTGGAGACCCCCGGGACCGGATTATGGCTACACCTTC.

This clone was picked up many times. The rearrangement joins TRBV20-1 to TRBJ2-5; 7 bases fit TRBD1. The CDR3 extends over 14 amino acids. The V gene end was trimmed by 6 bases and the J gene end by 4 bases; junction bases not matched to a gene: 11. Germline loops: CDR1 DFQATT, CDR2 SNEGSKA (reference sequence). DNA of the CDR3: TGCAGTGCGCCGCCGACAGGGAGACCAGAGACCCAGTACTTC. Residues: CSAPPTGRPETQYF.

This clone has a count of ten or more. The chain uses TRBV29-1 and TRBJ1-1, with 9 bases that match TRBD1. With V trimmed by 4 bases and J by 3 bases, 6 bases remained unmatched. This CDR3 comprises 14 residues. CDR1 is SQVTM, CDR2 ANQGSEA, per germline. The CDR3 protein is CSVGHRGPDTEAFF. The CDR3 nucleotides read TGCAGCGTTGGCCACAGGGGGCCTGACACTGAAGCTTTCTTT.

The CDR3 reads CASSPTGQGSSGANVLTF. The CDR3 coding sequence is TGCGCCAGCAGCCCCACCGGGCAGGGTAGTTCTGGGGCCAACGTCCTGACTTTC. This chain connects TRBV5-1 to TRBJ2-6; tentatively, D is TRBD1 (5 bases). The V end lost 4 bases, the J end lost 1 base, and 18 bases lay between the germline ends. The CDR3 loop spans 18 amino acids. CDR1 is SGHRS, CDR2 YFSETQ, per germline.

This clone was seen a handful of times. This clone may be a read error of a much larger clone one base away. The identical CDR3 is also encoded by other nucleotide sequences in the sample. This chain joins TRBV28 and TRBJ2-7, with TRBD2 matching 7 bases. This CDR3 has 17 amino acids. V lost 5 bases and J lost 5; bases outside the gene matches: 18. Germline V gene sequence: CDR1 MDHEN, CDR2 SYDVKM. The CDR3 sequence is CASSPSGTSAGDHEQYF. As DNA, the CDR3 is TGTGCCAGCAGTCCTAGCGGTACCTCCGCGGGGGATCACGAGCAGTACTTC.

This sequence joins TRBV20-1 and TRBJ2-2; D remains ambiguous. V shed 7 bases and J shed 6 bases, with 12 bases lying between them. The CDR3 consists of 12 residues. In germline, CDR1 is DFQATT, CDR2 SNEGSKA (reference sequence). The CDR3 here is CSDTPGPGELFF. CDR3 nucleotide sequence: TGCAGTGACACGCCCGGGCCCGGGGAGCTGTTTTTT.

This clone turned up a few times. The rearrangement joins TRBV2 to TRBJ2-2, with D unresolved. V lost 9 bases to trimming and J lost 1 base, with 12 bases between them. Germline V gene data show CDR1 as SNHLY and CDR2 as FYNNEI. The CDR3 runs 14 residues. CDR3 loop: CARTHRQNTGELFF. The CDR3, as DNA: TGTGCCAGAACCCACAGACAGAACACCGGGGAGCTGTTTTTT.

This chain connects TRBV20-1 to TRBJ2-1, with TRBD2 matching over 10 bases. In germline, CDR1 is DFQATT, CDR2 SNEGSKA (reference sequence). This CDR3 comprises 17 residues. V dropped 1 base and J dropped 4; count of bases not matched to a gene: 10. The CDR3 DNA sequence: TGCAGTGCTAGAGTCCTAGCGGGAGCTGTTCTGTACAATGAGCAGTTCTTC. The encoded protein is CSARVLAGAVLYNEQFF.